The present TCR beta chain was sequenced within a study of low-dose radiotherapy and immunotherapy resistance in tumors. The CDR3 is 13 residues long. After removal of 8 bases from V and 10 bases from J, the junction contained 7 bases not matched to a gene. Described time point: before trial treatment. Patients eligible had advanced solid tumors without tumor-infiltrating lymphocytes. TRAV- and TRBV-specific primers were used for first-strand cDNA, which covered alpha and beta chains. With a V-primer adapter and a constant-region primer, TCRs were amplified for roughly 18 PCR cycles. Using its own MiXCR run on the reads, TCRdb lists one record per CDR3 protein. The sample holds tens of thousands of distinct CDR3 sequences, about 25% seen once.

The TCR sequence derives from a male donor with prostate cancer. The chain is built from TRBV5-3 and TRBJ1-6, with 9 bases identical to TRBD1. TRBV5-3 is identified as an open reading frame with a role that is uncertain. Sequencing used PBMCs, obtained before treatment. The chain's CDR3 is CASSRTGDSPLHF. The CDR3 bases are TGTGCCAGCAGCCGGACAGGGGACTCACCCCTCCACTTT.